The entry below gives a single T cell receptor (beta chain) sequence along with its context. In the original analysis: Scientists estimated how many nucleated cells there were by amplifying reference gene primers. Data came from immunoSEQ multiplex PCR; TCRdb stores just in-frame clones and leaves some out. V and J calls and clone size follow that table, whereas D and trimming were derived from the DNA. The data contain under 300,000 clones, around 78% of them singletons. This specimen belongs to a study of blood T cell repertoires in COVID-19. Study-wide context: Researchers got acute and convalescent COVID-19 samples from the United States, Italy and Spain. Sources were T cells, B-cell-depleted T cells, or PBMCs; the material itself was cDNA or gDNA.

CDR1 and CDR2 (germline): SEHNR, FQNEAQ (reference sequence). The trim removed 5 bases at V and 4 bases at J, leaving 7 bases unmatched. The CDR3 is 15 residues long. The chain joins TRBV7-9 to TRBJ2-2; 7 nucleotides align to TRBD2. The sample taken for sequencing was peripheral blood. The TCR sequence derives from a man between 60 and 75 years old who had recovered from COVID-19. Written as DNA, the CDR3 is TGTGCCAGCAGCCCCCCGGGGAGGGGCACCGGGGAGCTGTTTTTT. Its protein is CASSPPGRGTGELFF.